The 25 T cell receptor beta chains reported below all come from one sample, sequenced in a study of blood T cell repertoires in COVID-19. Method: immunoSEQ multiplex PCR; TCRdb's copy keeps in-frame clones and lacks some. The profile shows more than 110,000 clones, more than 65% of them singletons. The sample consisted of peripheral blood. These receptors came from a woman aged 60-70 years with acute or convalescent COVID-19.

The CDR3 sequence: CASRPPCGSRVGTGELFF. CDR3 bases: TGTGCAAGTCGCCCCCCCTGCGGGAGTCGGGTTGGGACCGGGGAGCTGTTTTTT. J is TRBJ2-2 and V is TRBV12-2; the DNA was not compared with TRBD2, the D call given in the table. TRBV12-2 is tagged as a pseudogene. This CDR3 region has 18 residues.

The J gene is TRBJ1-1, the V gene TRBV3-1 (or the pseudogene TRBV3-2); no clear D. Germline CDR1 reads LGHDT; CDR2 reads YNNKEL (reference sequence). There are 14 residues in the CDR3. V was shortened by 0 bases and J by 4 bases, with 9 bases between the two germline ends. The CDR3 reads CASSQETRGTEAFF. Written as DNA, the CDR3 is TGTGCCAGCAGCCAAGAGACTCGTGGCACTGAAGCTTTCTTT.

In its sample, this clone was seen once. This chain connects TRBV7-8 to TRBJ2-2; TRBD2 matches at 11 bases. Per the germline V gene, CDR1 is SGHVS and CDR2 is FQNEAQ. The junction had 3 bases not matched to a gene; V was cut back by 1 base and J by 2 bases. This CDR3 has 17 residues. CDR3 sequence (DNA): TGTGCCAGCAGCTTAGTCCTAGCGGGAGGCAACACCGGGGAGCTGTTTTTT. Translated, it gives CASSLVLAGGNTGELFF.

The rearrangement uses TRBV7-2 and TRBJ2-3, with TRBD1 matching over 10 bases. The CDR3 covers 19 residues. The germline V gene encodes CDR1 SGHTA and CDR2 FQGNSA. Trimming cost V 5 bases and J 2 bases; bases outside gene matches: 16. CDR3 DNA: TGTGCCAGCAGCCTAACCCCGACCGGGACAGGGGTACACACAGATACGCAGTATTTT. It encodes CASSLTPTGTGVHTDTQYF.

V gene TRBV19 combines with J gene TRBJ2-1, with 9 nucleotides matching TRBD2. Trimming removed 3 bases from V and 9 bases from J; junction bases left unmatched: 6. This CDR3 region has 14 residues. The germline gives CDR1 LNHDA, CDR2 SQIVND (reference sequence). The CDR3, as DNA: TGTGCCAGTAGTATCGGAGCGGGAGGAGGTGAGCAGTTCTTC. Residues: CASSIGAGGGEQFF.

The chain carries TRBV7-8 and TRBJ2-1; 10 bases line up with TRBD2. The V gene end was trimmed by 1 base and the J gene end by 8 bases; junction bases not matched to a gene: 8. CDR1 and CDR2 (germline): SGHVS, FQNEAQ. The CDR3 is made up of 16 amino acids. The CDR3 DNA follows: TGTGCCAGCAGCTTAGATGGTACTAGCGGGAACTATGAGCAGTTCTTC. This sequence encodes CASSLDGTSGNYEQFF.

This chain joins TRBV14 and TRBJ2-3, with a possible D match to TRBD2 (6 bases). CDR1 is SGHDN and CDR2 is FVKESK in the germline V gene. The CDR3 has 16 amino acids. V was shortened by 1 base and J by 2 bases, with 13 bases between the two germline ends. CDR3 sequence reads: CASSQGWGLNTDTQYF. The CDR3 DNA reads as TGTGCCAGCAGCCAAGGATGGGGACTTAACACAGATACGCAGTATTTT.

The V and J genes are TRBV6-5 and TRBJ1-4, with a tentative D call TRBD1 (5 bases). Trimming took 0 bases from V and 8 from J, leaving 13 bases between them. CDR1 is MNHEY, CDR2 SVGAGI, per germline. The CDR3 has 15 amino acids. The CDR3 region has the DNA TGTGCCAGCAGTTACTCGTGGGGGGGAGAGGAAAAACTGTTTTTT. Its translation: CASSYSWGGEEKLFF.

This clone has a handful of counts. The rearrangement uses TRBV28 and TRBJ2-5; 8 bases are shared with TRBD1. The CDR3 totals 14 residues. Germline CDR1 MDHEN, CDR2 SYDVKM. V was pared by 5 bases and J by 4 bases, with 6 bases of the junction left unmatched. CDR3 in DNA: TGTGCCAGCAGTCTCCCAGGGGGCACAGAGACCCAGTACTTC. Translating gives CASSLPGGTETQYF.

The chain combines TRBV29-1 with TRBJ1-3; D not resolved. The germline V gene encodes CDR1 SQVTM and CDR2 ANQGSEA. V dropped 6 bases and J dropped 2 bases, with 11 bases sitting between them. The CDR3 length is 13 residues. DNA of the CDR3: TGCAGCGTGGCGAGTGGAGCTGGAAACACCATATATTTT. Translated: CSVASGAGNTIYF.

This clone was recorded a few times. The V call is TRBV6-5, the J call TRBJ2-7, with D possibly being TRBD1 (5 bases). This CDR3 is built from 13 residues. CDR1 and CDR2 (germline): MNHEY, SVGAGI. V was trimmed by 2 bases and J by 3 bases, leaving 8 bases between them. The CDR3 DNA reads TGTGCCAGCAGTTACGACAGACACTACGAGCAGTACTTC. Translating gives CASSYDRHYEQYF.

This rearrangement joins TRBV30 to TRBJ2-6; a weak D match, TRBD1 (6 bases). The germline V gene encodes CDR1 GTSNPN and CDR2 SVGIG (reference sequence). The CDR3 is 14 amino acids. Trimming took 2 bases from V and 1 from J, leaving 6 bases between them. For the CDR3, the DNA is TGTGCCTGGAGTACAGGGTCTGGGGCCAACGTCCTGACTTTC. This translates into CAWSTGSGANVLTF.

This chain links TRBV6-4 with TRBJ2-2, with D perhaps TRBD1 (6 bases). The V gene's germline CDR1 is MRHNA and CDR2 SNTAGT. Trimming shortened V by 11 bases and J by 0 bases, and 10 bases separated the two germline ends. The CDR3 covers 13 residues. The CDR3 is CAVGDTNTGELFF. The CDR3 DNA is TGTGCCGTCGGGGACACGAACACCGGGGAGCTGTTTTTT.

This clone is a singleton in its sample. The rearrangement uses TRBV19 and TRBJ1-1; D is perhaps TRBD1 (6 bases). The V end was cut by 3 bases, the J end by 4 bases, with 12 bases between. CDR3 length equals 14 residues. Per the germline V gene, CDR1 is LNHDA and CDR2 is SQIVND (reference sequence). As DNA, the CDR3 is TGTGCCAGTAGTATCCAACAGGGCGGCACTGAAGCTTTCTTT. Translation gives CASSIQQGGTEAFF.

This clone came up once. The gene calls are TRBV3-1 (or the pseudogene TRBV3-2) and TRBJ2-7; D might be TRBD1 (5 bases). Germline CDR1 reads LGHDT; CDR2 reads YNNKEL (reference sequence). The CDR3 loop spans 14 amino acids. V was trimmed by 1 base and J by 2 bases, leaving 9 bases between them. The CDR3 DNA sequence: TGTGCCAGCAGCCAAGGGCAGGGCCCCTACGAGCAGTACTTC. Protein: CASSQGQGPYEQYF.

The gene calls are TRBV19 and TRBJ2-6; weak D call: TRBD1 (6 bases). CDR1 and CDR2 (germline): LNHDA, SQIVND (reference sequence). V dropped 4 bases and J dropped 2 bases, with 12 bases sitting between them. The CDR3 sequence is 16 residues long. For the CDR3, the DNA is TGTGCCAGTAGTAAACAGGGTACTGCTGGGGCCAACGTCCTGACTTTC. Translation: CASSKQGTAGANVLTF.

The gene calls are TRBV6-5 and TRBJ2-1, with 10 bases lining up with TRBD2. Germline CDR1 reads MNHEY; CDR2 reads SVGAGI. Trimming cost V 5 bases and J 8 bases; bases outside gene matches: 9. The CDR3 sequence is 15 residues long. The DNA of the CDR3 is TGTGCCAGCAGTCATACAGCGGGAGGGCCACATGAGCAGTTCTTC. Translating it yields CASSHTAGGPHEQFF.

The chain employs TRBV12-3 or TRBV12-4 and TRBJ1-1; a weak D match, TRBD1 (6 bases). This CDR3 is built from 12 residues. Trimming cost V 6 bases and J 8 bases, with 13 bases left between them. In DNA, the CDR3 is TGTGCCAGCAGCAACTATGGGACAGAAGCTTTCTTT. It translates to CASSNYGTEAFF.

This clone was observed once. This chain joins TRBV19 and TRBJ1-1; the D is unclear. V was shortened by 8 bases and J by 4 bases, with 5 bases between the two germline ends. CDR1 and CDR2 (germline): LNHDA, SQIVND (reference sequence). This CDR3 comprises 10 residues. Here the CDR3 reads CASAGTEAFF. For the CDR3, the DNA is TGTGCCAGTGCGGGCACTGAAGCTTTCTTT.

The CDR3 sequence is CASGTYEQYF. The CDR3, as DNA: TGTGCCAGCGGGACTTACGAGCAGTACTTC. The chain carries TRBV2 and TRBJ2-7; weak D call: TRBD2 (6 bases). CDR3 size: 10 residues. Germline-derived CDR1 and CDR2 are SNHLY and FYNNEI. V was trimmed by 8 bases and J by 4 bases, leaving 6 bases between them.

The V gene is TRBV6-5, the J gene TRBJ1-1, with D hard to call. There are 13 residues in the CDR3. Germline CDR1 reads MNHEY; CDR2 reads SVGAGI. Between the trimmed V and J ends, which lost 5 bases and 1 base, there was a span of 8 bases. The CDR3 DNA follows: TGTGCCAGCAGTACCGGCGGGAACACTGAAGCTTTCTTT. Its translation is CASSTGGNTEAFF.

This clone was found once. The chain has TRBV5-1 and TRBJ2-6; 8 positions agree with TRBD1. Germline CDR1 SGHRS, CDR2 YFSETQ. The CDR3 is 17 amino acids. Losses at the gene ends were 4 bases for V and 0 bases for J; bases not matched to a gene: 6. CDR3 DNA sequence: TGCGCCAGCAGCCGGGACAGGCCTTCCTCTGGGGCCAACGTCCTGACTTTC. Its translation is CASSRDRPSSGANVLTF.

The chain is built from TRBV27 and TRBJ1-2; no clear D gene. V gave up 6 bases and J gave up 8 bases, with 22 bases separating them. The CDR3 runs 15 residues. From germline, CDR1 is MNHEY and CDR2 SMNVEV (reference sequence). The CDR3 reads CASRGEYGVGLGYTF. The CDR3 nucleotides are TGTGCCAGCAGGGGAGAATACGGGGTAGGATTGGGCTACACCTTC.

This clone came up a few times. The chain couples TRBV19 to TRBJ1-1, with a possible D match to TRBD1 (6 bases). The CDR3 spans 14 residues. Deletions cut 6 bases from V and 1 base from J, with 12 bases between. Germline V gene lookup returns CDR1 LNHDA and CDR2 SQIVND (reference sequence). In DNA form, the CDR3 reads TGTGCCAGTAGCACGGGACACCCGAACACTGAAGCTTTCTTT. It is translated as CASSTGHPNTEAFF.

The chain is built from TRBV30 and TRBJ2-7; 9 nucleotides match TRBD1. J gave up 0 bases and V 2 bases, and 5 bases lay outside the gene matches. The CDR3 contains 15 residues. Germline V gene lookup returns CDR1 GTSNPN and CDR2 SVGIG (reference sequence). Here the CDR3 DNA reads TGTGCCTGGAGTACCGGGACAGGGAGCTCCTACGAGCAGTACTTC. Its translation: CAWSTGTGSSYEQYF.